Listed below are T cell receptor beta chains from one sample, sequenced in a study of CXCR3-negative and CXCR3-positive naive CD8 T cells. From its re-call of the 5' RACE reads, TCRdb lists each CDR3 protein once, without DNA. The table lists fewer than 65,000 distinct CDR3 sequences, with 4.8% in the top ten. Material: naive CXCR3+ CD8+ T cells from blood. All receptors derive from a human donor in good health. Some clones in this sample may be carry-over from other donors' samples. Both conserved end residues are part of each CDR3. The order of the fields is J gene, V gene, CDR3 protein.

J gene: TRBJ2-3
V gene: TRBV3-1
CDR3 protein: CASMGLTSGGALDTQYF

J gene: TRBJ2-1
V gene: TRBV18
CDR3 protein: CASSPPLTTSGGSYNEQFF

J gene: TRBJ1-5
V gene: TRBV15
CDR3 protein: CATSRGVGIQPQHF

J gene: TRBJ2-3
V gene: TRBV29-1
CDR3 protein: CSVDTGGPDTQYF

J gene: TRBJ2-3
V gene: TRBV6-5
CDR3 protein: CASSYGQTGTDTQYF

J gene: TRBJ2-3
V gene: TRBV19
CDR3 protein: CATRRSHGGTDTQYF

J gene: TRBJ2-1
V gene: TRBV11-2
CDR3 protein: CASSSISRDSGDEQFF

J gene: TRBJ2-7
V gene: TRBV29-1
CDR3 protein: CSVEGTSEDNEQYF

J gene: TRBJ1-5
V gene: TRBV28
CDR3 protein: CASAYSNQPQHF

J gene: TRBJ1-4
V gene: TRBV20-1
CDR3 protein: CSARDFRPGNNEKLFF

J gene: TRBJ2-1
V gene: TRBV10-1
CDR3 protein: CASRTGGRHEQFF

J gene: TRBJ2-7
V gene: TRBV10-3
CDR3 protein: CAISESIAGGYEQYF

J gene: TRBJ1-1
V gene: TRBV28
CDR3 protein: CASSPDDSGEAFF

J gene: TRBJ2-7
V gene: TRBV15
CDR3 protein: CATSRGAGIVYEQYF

J gene: TRBJ2-7
V gene: TRBV20-1
CDR3 protein: CSATGTGSYEQYF

J gene: TRBJ2-5
V gene: TRBV27
CDR3 protein: CASKPGLEETQYF

J gene: TRBJ2-1
V gene: TRBV5-1
CDR3 protein: CASSYLEGTGGMEQFF

J gene: TRBJ2-1
V gene: TRBV6-2/TRBV6-3
CDR3 protein: CASSGSYYNEQFF

J gene: TRBJ2-3
V gene: TRBV28
CDR3 protein: CASSPPPGAEAERVWVQYF

J gene: TRBJ2-7
V gene: TRBV20-1
CDR3 protein: CSARDIAGTPYEQYF

J gene: TRBJ2-7
V gene: TRBV20-1
CDR3 protein: CSARGLTLPPFAREQYF

J gene: TRBJ2-7
V gene: TRBV29-1
CDR3 protein: CSVVLAGAYEQYF

J gene: TRBJ1-2
V gene: TRBV29-1
CDR3 protein: CSAMGQNYGYTF

J gene: TRBJ2-7
V gene: TRBV29-1
CDR3 protein: CSVEYKASGAYEQYF

J gene: TRBJ2-1
V gene: TRBV10-3
CDR3 protein: CAISESGTGFGSEYNEQFF

J gene: TRBJ2-7
V gene: TRBV5-5
CDR3 protein: CASSLEWNYEQYF

J gene: TRBJ2-1
V gene: TRBV7-8
CDR3 protein: CASSLESGGTNEQFF

J gene: TRBJ2-7
V gene: TRBV18
CDR3 protein: CASAGGFSYEQYF

J gene: TRBJ2-7
V gene: TRBV29-1
CDR3 protein: CSVAMTNTYEQYF